The rows below give T cell receptor beta chains drawn from one sample of a study of shared clonotypes between healthy human individuals. TCRdb's copy holds only in-frame clones and misses some; the assay was immunoSEQ multiplex PCR. The data show fewer than 1 million clones, roughly 96% seen once. Sequences were obtained from naive CD8+ T cells sorted from blood. These receptors were taken from a man aged 25-45 years in good health. CDR3s include the opening cysteine and the closing phenylalanine or tryptophan. Fields, in order: D gene, J gene, clone size, V gene, CDR3 protein, CDR3 DNA. The D gene is left open where the match is weak. Where a row states a size, it is once, few, many or the class of an expanded clone; other rows omit it.

-	TRBJ2-1	-	TRBV2	CASWHSSGVNEQFF	TGTGCCAGCTGGCATTCGTCCGGGGTCAATGAGCAGTTCTTC
-	TRBJ1-1	-	TRBV7-2	CASSLNVMLVEAFF	TGTGCCAGCAGCTTGAATGTAATGTTGGTTGAAGCTTTCTTT
-	TRBJ1-2	-	TRBV5-5	CASSPDSFYGYTF	TGTGCCAGCAGCCCTGACAGCTTTTATGGCTACACCTTC
-	TRBJ2-7	-	TRBV27	CASSFRHDYEQYF	TGTGCCAGCAGTTTCCGACACGACTACGAGCAGTACTTC
-	TRBJ1-5	-	TRBV7-8	CASSLGQVVQPQHF	TGTGCCAGCAGCTTAGGACAGGTCGTTCAGCCCCAGCATTTT
-	TRBJ1-2	-	TRBV15	CATVGVGLRGGYTF	TGTGCCACCGTGGGGGTCGGACTCCGAGGGGGCTACACCTTC
-	TRBJ2-1	-	TRBV27	CASSSLGRMDEQFF	TGTGCCAGCAGTTCGTTGGGCAGAATGGATGAGCAGTTCTTC
TRBD2	TRBJ2-1	-	TRBV7-2	CASSARAGDSYNEQFF	TGTGCCAGCAGCGCGAGGGCGGGAGATTCCTACAATGAGCAGTTCTTC
TRBD2	TRBJ2-7	-	TRBV15	CATSPRTSGNYEQYF	TGTGCCACCAGCCCCAGGACTAGCGGAAACTACGAGCAGTACTTC
-	TRBJ2-7	-	TRBV2	CASSPRGPSYEQYF	TGTGCCAGCAGTCCGCGGGGGCCCTCCTACGAGCAGTACTTC
-	TRBJ2-7	-	TRBV7-9	CASSQESGYEQYF	TGTGCCAGCAGCCAAGAGTCGGGCTACGAGCAGTACTTC
-	TRBJ2-3	-	TRBV5-1	CASSRAVGTDTQYF	TGCGCCAGCAGCCGGGCAGTGGGCACAGATACGCAGTATTTT
-	TRBJ2-4	once	TRBV5-6	CASSLRGRNIQYF	TGTGCCAGCAGCTTGAGAGGTAGAAACATTCAGTACTTC
-	TRBJ2-2	-	TRBV9	CASRGSTGELFF	TGTGCCAGCAGAGGAAGTACCGGGGAGCTGTTTTTT
-	TRBJ2-5	-	TRBV9	CASSAGTSVQETQYF	TGTGCCAGCAGCGCCGGGACTTCTGTACAAGAGACCCAGTACTTC
TRBD1	TRBJ2-5	-	TRBV7-9	CASSPPRTGRQETQYF	TGTGCCAGCAGCCCCCCCCGGACAGGACGACAAGAGACCCAGTACTTC
-	TRBJ2-1	once	TRBV11-2	CASSPGGGGQSSYNEQFF	TGTGCCAGCAGCCCAGGTGGAGGGGGCCAAAGCTCCTACAATGAGCAGTTCTTC
-	TRBJ1-5	-	TRBV28	CASSRGTHSNQPQHF	TGTGCCAGCAGCCGCGGGACACATAGCAATCAGCCCCAGCATTTT
TRBD1	TRBJ2-7	-	TRBV7-9	CASSLGTGGLWEQYF	TGTGCCAGCAGCTTAGGGACAGGGGGGCTGTGGGAGCAGTACTTC
-	TRBJ2-6	-	TRBV7-2	CASSLPGSSGANVLTF	TGTGCCAGCAGCTTACCAGGCAGCTCTGGGGCCAACGTCCTGACTTTC
-	TRBJ2-3	-	TRBV7-2	CASGRTENTVKTDTQYF	TGTGCCAGCGGGCGGACCGAAAATACCGTCAAGACAGATACGCAGTATTTT
-	TRBJ1-1	-	TRBV19	CASRGLVNTEAFF	TGTGCCAGTAGGGGATTAGTGAACACTGAAGCTTTCTTT
TRBD2	TRBJ2-7	-	TRBV4-1	CASSQPGLADNEQYF	TGCGCCAGCAGCCAGCCGGGACTAGCTGATAACGAGCAGTACTTC
-	TRBJ2-2	-	TRBV7-9	CAGTRGGTGELFF	TGTGCCGGTACAAGGGGAGGCACCGGGGAGCTGTTTTTT
TRBD1	TRBJ2-7	-	TRBV4-3	CASSQVGTATYEQYF	TGCGCCAGCAGCCAAGTAGGGACAGCCACCTACGAGCAGTACTTC
-	TRBJ2-1	once	TRBV7-6	CASSLGESEQFF	TGTGCCAGCAGCTTAGGGGAGAGTGAGCAGTTCTTC
TRBD2	TRBJ2-7	-	TRBV6-9	CASKAGGPGEQYF	TGTGCCAGCAAGGCGGGAGGGCCTGGCGAGCAGTACTTC
-	TRBJ2-3	-	TRBV7-9	CASSKRGDTQYF	TGTGCCAGCAGCAAGAGGGGGGATACGCAGTATTTT
-	TRBJ1-5	-	TRBV28	CASSSPQRAVILSNQPQHF	TGTGCCAGCAGTTCGCCACAAAGGGCTGTTATCCTTAGCAATCAGCCCCAGCATTTT
TRBD1	TRBJ2-7	-	TRBV7-9	CASSLVTGALHEQYF	TGTGCCAGCAGCTTAGTAACAGGGGCCCTACACGAGCAGTACTTC
TRBD2	TRBJ2-7	-	TRBV4-2	CASSPAGLNEQYF	TGTGCCAGCAGCCCAGCGGGACTAAACGAGCAGTACTTC
TRBD2	TRBJ2-1	-	TRBV4-1	CASSQPRGLAPIYNEQFF	TGCGCCAGCAGCCAACCACGGGGACTAGCGCCGATTTACAATGAGCAGTTCTTC
-	TRBJ2-3	once	TRBV30	CAWSVGGADTQYF	TGTGCCTGGAGTGTTGGGGGAGCAGATACGCAGTATTTT
-	TRBJ2-3	-	TRBV9	CASSVGGDTDTQYF	TGTGCCAGCAGCGTAGGGGGAGACACAGATACGCAGTATTTT
-	TRBJ2-2	-	TRBV5-1	CASSWDSTGELFF	TGCGCCAGCAGTTGGGATTCCACCGGGGAGCTGTTTTTT
TRBD1	TRBJ2-2	-	TRBV6-5	CASTLGQGGTGELFF	TGTGCCAGCACCTTAGGACAGGGCGGCACCGGGGAGCTGTTTTTT
TRBD2	TRBJ2-7	-	TRBV9	CASSPGTSDYEQYF	TGTGCCAGCAGCCCAGGGACTAGCGACTACGAGCAGTACTTC
TRBD2	TRBJ2-2	-	TRBV13	CASMGGLAGNTGELFF	TGTGCCAGCATGGGGGGACTAGCGGGCAACACCGGGGAGCTGTTTTTT
-	TRBJ1-1	-	TRBV11-2	CASSPWVGTEAFF	TGTGCCAGCAGCCCTTGGGTCGGCACTGAAGCTTTCTTT
-	TRBJ2-2	-	TRBV4-1	CASSPGWAPLAGELFF	TGCGCCAGCAGCCCTGGGTGGGCCCCTCTAGCCGGGGAGCTGTTTTTT
-	TRBJ2-1	once	TRBV7-3	CASSPAGGRNEQFF	TGTGCCAGCAGCCCGGCTGGGGGTAGAAATGAGCAGTTCTTC
TRBD2	TRBJ2-7	-	TRBV27	CASSFVWEGRYEQYF	TGTGCCAGCAGTTTTGTTTGGGAGGGTAGGTACGAGCAGTACTTC
-	TRBJ2-7	-	TRBV5-1	CASSEGRVVYEQYF	TGCGCCAGCAGCGAGGGCAGAGTAGTCTACGAGCAGTACTTC
TRBD2	TRBJ2-1	once	TRBV7-8	CASSLGRLAGDPFF	TGTGCCAGCAGCTTAGGGAGACTAGCGGGAGATCCGTTCTTC
-	TRBJ2-7	-	TRBV5-5	CASSSLQGTYEQYF	TGTGCCAGCAGCTCGTTACAGGGGACTTACGAGCAGTACTTC
-	TRBJ2-2	-	TRBV7-9	CASSPGAKAGELFF	TGTGCCAGCAGCCCGGGGGCTAAGGCCGGGGAGCTGTTTTTT
TRBD2	TRBJ2-7	-	TRBV9	CASSPHTSGRPYEQYF	TGTGCCAGCAGCCCTCATACTAGCGGTCGGCCCTACGAGCAGTACTTC
TRBD1	TRBJ1-3	-	TRBV6-1	CASSEYGTGLLNTIYF	TGTGCCAGCAGTGAATACGGGACAGGGCTCTTAAACACCATATATTTT
TRBD1	TRBJ2-1	-	TRBV27	CASSPSPGQGLVDEQFF	TGTGCCAGCAGTCCGTCCCCGGGACAGGGGTTAGTGGATGAGCAGTTCTTC
-	TRBJ2-5	-	TRBV5-6	CASSQNAQRIQETQYF	TGTGCCAGCAGCCAGAACGCACAGAGAATCCAAGAGACCCAGTACTTC
-	TRBJ1-1	-	TRBV15	CATSRRTRGQNTEAFF	TGTGCCACCAGCAGACGCACCCGTGGGCAGAACACTGAAGCTTTCTTT
-	TRBJ2-3	-	TRBV14	CASSQDLSTDTQYF	TGTGCCAGCAGCCAAGACCTGAGCACAGATACGCAGTATTTT